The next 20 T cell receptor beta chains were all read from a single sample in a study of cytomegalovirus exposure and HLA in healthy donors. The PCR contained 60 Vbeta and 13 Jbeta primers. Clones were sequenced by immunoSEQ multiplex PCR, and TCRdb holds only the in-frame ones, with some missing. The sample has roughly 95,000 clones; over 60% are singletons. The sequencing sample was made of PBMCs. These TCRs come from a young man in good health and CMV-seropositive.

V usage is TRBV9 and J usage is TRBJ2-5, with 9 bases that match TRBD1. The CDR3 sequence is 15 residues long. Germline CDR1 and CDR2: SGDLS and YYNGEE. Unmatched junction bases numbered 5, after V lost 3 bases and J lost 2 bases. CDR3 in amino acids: CASSGGDRVQETQYF. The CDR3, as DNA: TGTGCCAGCAGCGGCGGGGACAGGGTTCAAGAGACCCAGTACTTC.

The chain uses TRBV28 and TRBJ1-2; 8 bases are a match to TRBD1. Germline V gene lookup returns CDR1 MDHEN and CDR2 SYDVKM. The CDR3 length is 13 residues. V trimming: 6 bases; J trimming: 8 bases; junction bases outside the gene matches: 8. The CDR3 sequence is CASRTGQGGGYTF. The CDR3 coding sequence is TGTGCCAGCAGGACAGGACAGGGCGGCGGCTACACCTTC.

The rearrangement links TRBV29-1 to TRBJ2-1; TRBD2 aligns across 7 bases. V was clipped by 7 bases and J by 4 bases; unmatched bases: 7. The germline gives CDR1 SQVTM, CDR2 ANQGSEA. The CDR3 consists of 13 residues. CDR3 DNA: TGCAGCGCGGGGGGACGGCTGTACAATGAGCAGTTCTTC. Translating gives CSAGGRLYNEQFF.

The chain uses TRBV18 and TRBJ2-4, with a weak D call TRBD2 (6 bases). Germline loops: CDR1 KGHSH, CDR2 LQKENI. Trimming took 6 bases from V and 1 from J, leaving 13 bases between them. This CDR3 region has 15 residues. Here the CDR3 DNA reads TGTGCCAGCTCGAAGACGGAGGGGGCCAAAAACATTCAGTACTTC. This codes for CASSKTEGAKNIQYF.

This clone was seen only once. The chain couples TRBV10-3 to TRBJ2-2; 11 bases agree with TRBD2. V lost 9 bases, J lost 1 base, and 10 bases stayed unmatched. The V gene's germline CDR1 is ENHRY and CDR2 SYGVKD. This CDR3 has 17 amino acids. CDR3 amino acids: CAISAVGLAGNTGELFF. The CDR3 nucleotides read TGTGCCATAAGCGCTGTAGGACTAGCGGGGAACACCGGGGAGCTGTTTTTT.

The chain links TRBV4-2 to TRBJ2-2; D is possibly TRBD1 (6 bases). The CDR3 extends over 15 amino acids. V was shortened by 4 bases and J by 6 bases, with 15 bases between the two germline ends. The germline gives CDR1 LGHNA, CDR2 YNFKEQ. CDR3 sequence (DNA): TGTGCCAGCAGCCGCACACAAGGGGGTCCCGGGGAGCTGTTTTTT. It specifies CASSRTQGGPGELFF.

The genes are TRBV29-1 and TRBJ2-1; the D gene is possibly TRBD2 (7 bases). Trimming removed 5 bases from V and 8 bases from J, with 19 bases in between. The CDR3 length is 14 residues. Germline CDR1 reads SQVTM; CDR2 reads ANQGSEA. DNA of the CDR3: TGCAGCGTTCATGGGTCCCAAGGGGGGGATGAGCAGTTCTTC. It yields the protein CSVHGSQGGDEQFF.

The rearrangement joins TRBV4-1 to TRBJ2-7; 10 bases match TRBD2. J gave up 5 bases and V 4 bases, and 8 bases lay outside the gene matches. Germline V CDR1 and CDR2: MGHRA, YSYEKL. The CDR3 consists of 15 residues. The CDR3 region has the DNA TGCGCCAGCAGCCTCAGACTAGCGGGCGAGGACGAGCAGTACTTC. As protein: CASSLRLAGEDEQYF.

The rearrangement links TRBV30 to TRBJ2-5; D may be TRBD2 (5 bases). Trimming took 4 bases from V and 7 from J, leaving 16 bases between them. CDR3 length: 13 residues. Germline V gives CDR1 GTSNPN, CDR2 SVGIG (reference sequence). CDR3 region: CAWTGDLEGTQYF. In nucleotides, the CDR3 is TGTGCCTGGACCGGCGATCTTGAGGGGACCCAGTACTTC.

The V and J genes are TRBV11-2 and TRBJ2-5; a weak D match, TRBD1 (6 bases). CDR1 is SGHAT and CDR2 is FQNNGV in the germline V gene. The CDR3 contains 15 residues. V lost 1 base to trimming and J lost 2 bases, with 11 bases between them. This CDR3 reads CASSLGTAAQETQYF. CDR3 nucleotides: TGTGCCAGCAGCTTAGGGACAGCAGCTCAAGAGACCCAGTACTTC.

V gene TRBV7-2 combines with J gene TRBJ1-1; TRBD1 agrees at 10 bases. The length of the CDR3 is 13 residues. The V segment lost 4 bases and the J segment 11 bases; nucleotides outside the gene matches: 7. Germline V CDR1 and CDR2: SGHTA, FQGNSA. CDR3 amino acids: CASSSGQGTTAFF. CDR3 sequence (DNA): TGTGCCAGCAGCTCGGGACAGGGGACGACGGCTTTCTTT.

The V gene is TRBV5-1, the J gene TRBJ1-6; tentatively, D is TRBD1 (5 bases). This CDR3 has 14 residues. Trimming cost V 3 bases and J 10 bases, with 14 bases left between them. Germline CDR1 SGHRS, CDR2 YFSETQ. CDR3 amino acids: CASSSAGPGSPLHF. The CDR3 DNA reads TGCGCCAGCAGCTCCGCAGGGCCTGGGTCACCCCTCCACTTT.

CDR3 DNA: TGTGCCATCAGTCAGACTAGCGGGGGGGCGGATACGCAGTATTTT. This codes for CAISQTSGGADTQYF. The rearrangement links TRBV10-3 to TRBJ2-3; TRBD2 matches at 14 bases. The CDR3 has 15 residues. Per the germline V gene, CDR1 is ENHRY and CDR2 is SYGVKD. J gave up 6 bases and V 5 bases, and 4 bases lay outside the gene matches.

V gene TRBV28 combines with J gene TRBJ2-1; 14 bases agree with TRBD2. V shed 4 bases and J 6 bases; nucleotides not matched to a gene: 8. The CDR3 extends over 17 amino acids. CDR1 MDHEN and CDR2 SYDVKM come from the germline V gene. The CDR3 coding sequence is TGTGCCAGCAGTTCCTCCGGGACTAGCGGGAGACGCAATGAGCAGTTCTTC. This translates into CASSSSGTSGRRNEQFF. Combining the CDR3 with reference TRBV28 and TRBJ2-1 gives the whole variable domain DVKVTQSSRYLVKRTGEKVFLECVQDMDHENMFWYRQDPGLGLRLIYFSYDVKMKEKGDIPEGYSVSREKKERFSLILESASTNQTSMYLCASSSSGTSGRRNEQFFGPGTRLTVL.

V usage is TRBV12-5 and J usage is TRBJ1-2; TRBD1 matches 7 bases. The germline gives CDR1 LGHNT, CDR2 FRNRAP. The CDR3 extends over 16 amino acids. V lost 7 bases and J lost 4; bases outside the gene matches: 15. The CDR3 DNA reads TGTGCTAGTGCCCTACAGGCAGGGGGAGGCGGCTATGGCTACACCTTC. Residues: CASALQAGGGGYGYTF.

Written as DNA, the CDR3 is TGTGCCAGCAGTTTGCGGGGTGCTGGGTACTTC. This translates into CASSLRGAGYF. This chain connects TRBV28 to TRBJ2-7; possibly TRBD2 for D (6 bases). With 3 bases removed from V and 12 bases from J, the gap between germline ends came to 12 bases. CDR1 and CDR2 (germline): MDHEN, SYDVKM. The CDR3 extends over 11 amino acids. The full variable domain, completed using reference TRBV28 and TRBJ2-7, is DVKVTQSSRYLVKRTGEKVFLECVQDMDHENMFWYRQDPGLGLRLIYFSYDVKMKEKGDIPEGYSVSREKKERFSLILESASTNQTSMYLCASSLRGAGYFGPGTRLTVT.

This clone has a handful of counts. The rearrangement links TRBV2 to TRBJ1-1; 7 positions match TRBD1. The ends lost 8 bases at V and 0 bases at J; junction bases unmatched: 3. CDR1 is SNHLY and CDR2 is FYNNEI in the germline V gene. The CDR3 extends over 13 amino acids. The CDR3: CASQRGLNTEAFF. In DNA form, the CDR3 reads TGTGCCAGCCAGAGGGGGCTGAACACTGAAGCTTTCTTT. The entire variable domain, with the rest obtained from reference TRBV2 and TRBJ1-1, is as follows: EPEVTQTPSHQVTQMGQEVILRCVPISNHLYFYWYRQILGQKVEFLVSFYNNEISEKSEIFDDQFSVERPDGSNFTLKIRSTKLEDSAMYFCASQRGLNTEAFFGQGTRLTVV.

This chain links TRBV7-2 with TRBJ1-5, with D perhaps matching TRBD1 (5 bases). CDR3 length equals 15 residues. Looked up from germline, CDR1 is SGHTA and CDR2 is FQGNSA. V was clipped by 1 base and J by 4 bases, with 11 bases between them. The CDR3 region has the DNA TGTGCCAGCAGCTTAGGGGGCAGCGGGAATCAGCCCCAGCATTTT. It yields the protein CASSLGGSGNQPQHF. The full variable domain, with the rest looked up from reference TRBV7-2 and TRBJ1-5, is GAGVSQSPSNKVTEKGKDVELRCDPISGHTALYWYRQSLGQGLEFLIYFQGNSAPDKSGLPSDRFSAERTGGSVSTLTIQRTQQEDSAVYLCASSLGGSGNQPQHFGDGTRLSIL.

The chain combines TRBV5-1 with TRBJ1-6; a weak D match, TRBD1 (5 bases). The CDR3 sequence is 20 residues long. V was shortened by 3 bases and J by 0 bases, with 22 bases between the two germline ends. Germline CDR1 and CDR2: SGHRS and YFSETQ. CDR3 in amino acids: CASSSQRGGRWSSYNSPLHF. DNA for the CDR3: TGCGCCAGCAGCTCCCAACGGGGGGGACGGTGGAGCTCCTATAATTCACCCCTCCACTTT.

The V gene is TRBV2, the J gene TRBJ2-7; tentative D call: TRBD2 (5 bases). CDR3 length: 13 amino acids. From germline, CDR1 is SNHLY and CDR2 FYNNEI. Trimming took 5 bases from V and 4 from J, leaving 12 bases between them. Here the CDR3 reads CASSHGRGYEQYV. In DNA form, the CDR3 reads TGTGCCAGCAGTCACGGACGGGGATACGAGCAGTACGTC.